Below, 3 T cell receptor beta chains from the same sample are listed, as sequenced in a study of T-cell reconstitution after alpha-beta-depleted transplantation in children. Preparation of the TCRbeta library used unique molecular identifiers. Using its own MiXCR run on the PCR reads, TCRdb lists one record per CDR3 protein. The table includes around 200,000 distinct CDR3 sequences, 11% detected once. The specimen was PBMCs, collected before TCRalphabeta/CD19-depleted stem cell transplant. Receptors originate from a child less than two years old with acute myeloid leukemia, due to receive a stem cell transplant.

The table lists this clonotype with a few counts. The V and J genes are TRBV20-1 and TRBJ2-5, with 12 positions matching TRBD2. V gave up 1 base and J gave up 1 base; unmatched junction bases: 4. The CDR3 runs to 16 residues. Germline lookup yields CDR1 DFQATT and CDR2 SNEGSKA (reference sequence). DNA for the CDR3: TGCAGTGCTAGAGGGGGACTAGCGGGCCGCCAAGAGACCCAGTACTTC. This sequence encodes CSARGGLAGRQETQYF.

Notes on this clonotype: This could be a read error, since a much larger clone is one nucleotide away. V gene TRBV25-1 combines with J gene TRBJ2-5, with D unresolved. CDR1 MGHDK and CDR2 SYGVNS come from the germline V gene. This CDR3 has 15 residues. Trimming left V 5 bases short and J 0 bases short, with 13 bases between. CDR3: CASSTPMLDQETQYF. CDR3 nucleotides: TGTGCCAGCAGTACCCCGATGCTGGACCAAGAGACCCAGTACTTC.

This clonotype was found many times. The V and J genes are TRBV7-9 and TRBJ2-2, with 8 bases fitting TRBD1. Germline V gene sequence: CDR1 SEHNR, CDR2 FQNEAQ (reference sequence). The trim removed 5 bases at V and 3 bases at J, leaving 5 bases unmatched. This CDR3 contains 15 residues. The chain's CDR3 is CASSRQGPYTGELFF. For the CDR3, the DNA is TGTGCCAGCAGCCGACAGGGGCCGTACACCGGGGAGCTGTTTTTT.